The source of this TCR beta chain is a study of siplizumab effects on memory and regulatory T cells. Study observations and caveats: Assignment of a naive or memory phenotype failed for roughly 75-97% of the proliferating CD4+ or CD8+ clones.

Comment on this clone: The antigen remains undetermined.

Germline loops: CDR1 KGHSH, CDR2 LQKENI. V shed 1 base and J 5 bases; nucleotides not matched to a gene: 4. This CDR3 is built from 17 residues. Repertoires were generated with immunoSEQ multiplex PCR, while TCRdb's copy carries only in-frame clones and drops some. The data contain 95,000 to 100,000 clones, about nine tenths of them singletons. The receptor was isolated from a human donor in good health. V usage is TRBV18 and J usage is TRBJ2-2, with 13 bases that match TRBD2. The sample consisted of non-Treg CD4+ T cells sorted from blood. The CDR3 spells CASSPLGLAGVTGELFF. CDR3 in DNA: TGTGCCAGCTCACCACTTGGACTAGCGGGAGTTACCGGGGAGCTGTTTTTT.